This TCR beta chain was recorded in a study of blood T cell repertoires in COVID-19. The length of the CDR3 is 19 residues. V trimming: 2 bases; J trimming: 1 base; junction bases outside the gene matches: 9. The germline V gene has CDR1 SNHLY and CDR2 FYNNEI. Produced via immunoSEQ multiplex PCR; TCRdb's table is partial and in-frame only. The data show roughly 160,000 clones, around 84% seen once. The chain carries TRBV2 and TRBJ1-6, with 9 bases aligning to TRBD1. What was sequenced was peripheral blood. The receptor comes from a man over 45 with active or convalescent COVID-19. CDR3 amino acids: CASSERDRVGGSYNSPLHF. CDR3 bases: TGTGCCAGCAGTGAACGGGACAGGGTCGGGGGGTCCTATAATTCACCCCTCCACTTT. The whole variable domain, remainder taken from reference TRBV2 and TRBJ1-6, is EPEVTQTPSHQVTQMGQEVILRCVPISNHLYFYWYRQILGQKVEFLVSFYNNEISEKSEIFDDQFSVERPDGSNFTLKIRSTKLEDSAMYFCASSERDRVGGSYNSPLHFGNGTRLTVT.